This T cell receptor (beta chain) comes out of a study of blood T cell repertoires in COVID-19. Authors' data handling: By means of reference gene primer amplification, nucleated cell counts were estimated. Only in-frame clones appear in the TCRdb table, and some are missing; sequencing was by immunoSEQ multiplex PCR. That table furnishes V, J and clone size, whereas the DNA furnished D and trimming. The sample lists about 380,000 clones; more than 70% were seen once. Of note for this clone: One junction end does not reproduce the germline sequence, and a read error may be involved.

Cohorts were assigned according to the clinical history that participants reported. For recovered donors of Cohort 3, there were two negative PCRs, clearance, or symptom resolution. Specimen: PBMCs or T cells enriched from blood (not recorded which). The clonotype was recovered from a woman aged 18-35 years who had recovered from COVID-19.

DNA for the CDR3: TGTGCCAGCAGCCTTATACCGTCAGATTTT. Translating gives CASSLIPSDF. This chain joins TRBV12-3 or TRBV12-4 and TRBJ2-3, with D hard to call. This CDR3 has 10 amino acids.